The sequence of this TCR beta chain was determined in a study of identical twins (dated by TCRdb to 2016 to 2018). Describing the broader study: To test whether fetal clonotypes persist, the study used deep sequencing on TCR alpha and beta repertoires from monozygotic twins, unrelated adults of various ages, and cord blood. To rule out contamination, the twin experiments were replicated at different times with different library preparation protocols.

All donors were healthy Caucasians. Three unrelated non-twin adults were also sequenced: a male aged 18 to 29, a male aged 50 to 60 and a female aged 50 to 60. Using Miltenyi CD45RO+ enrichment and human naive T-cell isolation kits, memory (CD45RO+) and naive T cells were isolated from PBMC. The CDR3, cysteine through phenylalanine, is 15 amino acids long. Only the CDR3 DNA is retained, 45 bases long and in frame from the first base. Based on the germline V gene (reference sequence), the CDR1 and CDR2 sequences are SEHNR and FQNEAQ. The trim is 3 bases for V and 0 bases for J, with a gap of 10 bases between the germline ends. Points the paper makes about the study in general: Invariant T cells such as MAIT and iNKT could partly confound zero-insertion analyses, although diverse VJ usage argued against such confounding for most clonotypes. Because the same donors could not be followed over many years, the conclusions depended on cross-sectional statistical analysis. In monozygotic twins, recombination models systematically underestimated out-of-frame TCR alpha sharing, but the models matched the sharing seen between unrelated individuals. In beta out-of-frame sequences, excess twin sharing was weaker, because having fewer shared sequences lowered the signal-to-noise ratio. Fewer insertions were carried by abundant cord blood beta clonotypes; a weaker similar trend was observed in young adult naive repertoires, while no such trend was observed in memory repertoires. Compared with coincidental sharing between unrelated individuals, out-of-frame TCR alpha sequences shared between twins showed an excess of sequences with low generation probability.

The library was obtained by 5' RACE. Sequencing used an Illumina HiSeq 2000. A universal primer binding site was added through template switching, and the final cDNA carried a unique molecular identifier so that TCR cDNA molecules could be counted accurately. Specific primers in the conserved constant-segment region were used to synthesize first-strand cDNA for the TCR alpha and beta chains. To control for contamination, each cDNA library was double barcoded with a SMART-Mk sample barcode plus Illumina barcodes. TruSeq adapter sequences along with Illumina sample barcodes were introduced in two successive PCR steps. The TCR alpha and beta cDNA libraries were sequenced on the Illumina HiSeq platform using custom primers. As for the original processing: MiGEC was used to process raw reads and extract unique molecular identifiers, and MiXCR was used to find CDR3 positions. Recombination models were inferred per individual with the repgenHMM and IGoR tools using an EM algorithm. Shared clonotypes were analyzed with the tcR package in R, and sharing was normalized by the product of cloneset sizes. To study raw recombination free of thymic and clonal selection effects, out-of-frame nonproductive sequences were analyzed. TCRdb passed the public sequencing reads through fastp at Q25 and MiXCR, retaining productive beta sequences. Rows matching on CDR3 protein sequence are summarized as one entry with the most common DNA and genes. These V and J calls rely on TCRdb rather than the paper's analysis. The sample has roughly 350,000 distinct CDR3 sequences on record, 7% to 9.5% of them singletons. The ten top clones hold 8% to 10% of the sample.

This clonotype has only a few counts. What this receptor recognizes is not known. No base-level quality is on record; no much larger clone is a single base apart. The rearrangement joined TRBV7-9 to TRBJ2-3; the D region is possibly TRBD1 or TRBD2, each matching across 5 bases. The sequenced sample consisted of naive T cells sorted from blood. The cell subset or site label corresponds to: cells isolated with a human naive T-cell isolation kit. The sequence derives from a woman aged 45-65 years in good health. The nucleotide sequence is TGTGCCAGCAGCTTCCGGGACCCGAGCACAGATACGCAGTATTTT. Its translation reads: CASSFRDPSTDTQYF.